What follows are 2 T cell receptor beta chains derived from one specimen sequenced in a study of T-cell memory formation after mild COVID-19. TCRdb reanalysed the 5' RACE reads using MiXCR and keeps one entry per CDR3 protein. Among roughly 110,000 distinct CDR3 sequences, around 15% were seen once, and the ten largest hold around 28%. Sequenced: PBMCs or a T cell subset sorted from them (not recorded which). These receptors were collected from an adult woman who had mild COVID-19 (a few samples of this study predate the infection). Cell type and time point are not known.

The chain links TRBV29-1 to TRBJ2-7; perhaps TRBD1 as D (5 bases). The V end lost 6 bases, the J end lost 0 bases, and 12 bases lay between the germline ends. The CDR3 contains 13 residues. Germline V lookup: CDR1 SQVTM, CDR2 ANQGSEA. CDR3 sequence (DNA): TGCAGCGTGGTGGGGCCGTCCTCCTACGAGCAGTACTTC. Translating it yields CSVVGPSSYEQYF.

This sequence joins TRBV9 and TRBJ2-3; TRBD2 matches 11 bases. Trimming removed 3 bases from V and 4 bases from J; junction bases left unmatched: 7. CDR1 is SGDLS, CDR2 YYNGEE, per germline. The CDR3 covers 16 residues. The CDR3 nucleotides read TGTGCCAGCAGCGCACTTAGCGGGGGGGCAGCAGATACGCAGTATTTT. Protein product: CASSALSGGAADTQYF.